This TCR beta chain is drawn from a study of tumor and adjacent non-tumor tissue in lung cancer. No cell sorting was done before RNA was extracted from the tissue. This non-tumor lung sample came from over 3 cm beyond the tumor edge. TCRbeta libraries were built with three rounds of nested PCR, modified from ARM-PCR. Using its own MiXCR run on the multiplex PCR reads, TCRdb lists one record per CDR3 protein. The repertoire includes some 80,000 distinct CDR3 sequences, approximately 78% of them detected once, and 51% sits in the top ten. The CDR3 sequence is 15 residues long. Germline lookup yields CDR1 SGHAT and CDR2 FQNNGV. A word on this clonotype: One end of the junction varies from germline; a read error may be responsible.

Source material: distant non-tumor lung tissue. The sequence came from a man aged 55 to 70 with non-small cell lung cancer. The chain carries TRBV11-2 and TRBJ2-2; D possibly corresponds to TRBD1 (6 bases). Here the CDR3 reads CTSSPTGIITGELFF. In DNA form, the CDR3 reads TGTACCAGCAGCCCAACAGGGATAATTACCGGGGAGCTGTTTTTT.